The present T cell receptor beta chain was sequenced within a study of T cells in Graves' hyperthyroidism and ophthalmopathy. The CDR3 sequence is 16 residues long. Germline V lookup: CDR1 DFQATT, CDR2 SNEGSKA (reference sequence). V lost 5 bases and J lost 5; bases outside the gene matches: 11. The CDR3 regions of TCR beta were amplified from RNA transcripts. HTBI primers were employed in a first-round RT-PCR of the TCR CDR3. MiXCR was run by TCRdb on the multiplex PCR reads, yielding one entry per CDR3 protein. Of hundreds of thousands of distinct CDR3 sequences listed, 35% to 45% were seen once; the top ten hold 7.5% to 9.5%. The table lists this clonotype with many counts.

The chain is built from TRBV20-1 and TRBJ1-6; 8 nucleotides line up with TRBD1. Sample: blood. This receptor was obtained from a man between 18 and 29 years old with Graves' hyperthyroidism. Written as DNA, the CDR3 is TGCAGTGCTTCCCGATTAGACAGGGGAGATAATTCACCCCTCCACTTT. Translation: CSASRLDRGDNSPLHF.